This TCR beta chain was identified in a study of blood T cell repertoires in COVID-19 (dated by TCRdb to between 2020 and 2021). With respect to the entire study: The collaborator samples originated in the United States, Italy and Spain and spanned the acute and convalescent phases of COVID-19. Where HLA class I and class II types were available, the types were taken from metadata supplied by the sample provider, not from assay-based typing. The repertoires were released in a freely available public database meant as a resource for research on the immune response to SARS-CoV-2. The material from the prospective study consisted of cDNA or gDNA derived from T cells, B-cell-depleted T cells, or PBMCs. The samples were drawn from the first 160 participants of the ongoing ImmuneRACE study and from some 1,300 subjects provided by 6 global collaborators. Deeply sampled blood TCRbeta repertoires from subjects exposed to, actively infected with, or recovered from COVID-19 were included in the dataset. A de-identified subject ID, COVID-19 status, age in years and sex were almost always included in the sample metadata. What the study reported, not specific to this receptor: The amount of clinical and demographic metadata varied by source and participant and was provided uncurated.

The collaborating institutions used their own protocols to collect whole blood in K2EDTA tubes. For TCRbeta analysis, collaborator samples were shipped as frozen whole blood, as isolated PBMCs, or as DNA extracted from either sample type. This clone has a single count. No cognate antigen has been identified for it. Base qualities are not provided; no much larger clone lies one nucleotide away. TCRbeta CDR3 regions were amplified from genomic DNA by means of the immunoSEQ Assay, a bias-controlled multiplex PCR. The study's processing was this. The number of nucleated cells in each sample was estimated by amplification of reference gene primers within the assay. To quantify the absolute abundance of each unique TCRbeta CDR3 rearrangement, sequence reads were collapsed and filtered. For each sample, productive Simpson clonality was calculated as the square root of Simpson's diversity index over productive rearrangements. Imported from immuneACCESS, the table was reduced by TCRdb to in-frame sequences with V and J called. These copies leave out some clones; in studies compared against another copy, an unresolved V gene accounts for under half, and the cause of the remainder is not known. Clone size and V and J calls were adopted from that table, with D and trimming inferred from the DNA. The sample includes roughly 190,000 clones, with about nine tenths observed a single time. In total, the top ten clones hold around 1.1% of the sample.

CDR1 and CDR2 are drawn from the germline V gene (reference sequence): LNHNV, YYDKDF. The CDR3 measures 13 amino acids from cysteine to phenylalanine. The read is trimmed to its CDR3 DNA, 39 bases read in frame from base 1. V sheds 5 bases and J sheds 8 bases, leaving 13 bases between their ends. Sequenced material: peripheral blood. The TCR was taken from a man aged 30 to 39 with acute or convalescent COVID-19. Recombination linked TRBV15 to TRBJ2-1; D gene: possibly TRBD2, on 7 matching bases. The nucleotide sequence is given as TGTGCCACCAGCGCAAAGGGGGGGGATGAGCAGTTCTTC. This codes for CATSAKGGDEQFF.